This T cell receptor beta chain is from a study of beta chain features in type 1 diabetes. Study-level results: Any role of HLA type in TCRB rearrangement remained unresolved here. In every one of the four CD4+ subsets, TCRB CDR3s were moderately but significantly shorter in Type 1 diabetes patients.

CDR3 length: 16 residues. Germline lookup yields CDR1 SGDLS and CDR2 YYNGEE. The junction had 4 bases not matched to a gene; V was cut back by 0 bases and J by 3 bases. TCRB transcripts that were expressed got sequenced, as all of the isolated RNA had been reverse transcribed. The data were produced by immunoSEQ multiplex PCR, yet TCRdb's version contains in-frame clones alone and is incomplete. The repertoire holds 250,000 or so clones, with about a fifth as singletons. A word on this clone: Antigen unknown.

The sequenced sample consisted of naive CD4+ T cells from blood. The TCR was taken from a woman aged 40 to 50 with type 1 diabetes. This sequence joins TRBV9 and TRBJ2-1, with 9 bases matching TRBD2. The CDR3: CASSVGSREGYNEQFF. CDR3 bases: TGTGCCAGCAGCGTAGGGTCGCGGGAGGGCTACAATGAGCAGTTCTTC.